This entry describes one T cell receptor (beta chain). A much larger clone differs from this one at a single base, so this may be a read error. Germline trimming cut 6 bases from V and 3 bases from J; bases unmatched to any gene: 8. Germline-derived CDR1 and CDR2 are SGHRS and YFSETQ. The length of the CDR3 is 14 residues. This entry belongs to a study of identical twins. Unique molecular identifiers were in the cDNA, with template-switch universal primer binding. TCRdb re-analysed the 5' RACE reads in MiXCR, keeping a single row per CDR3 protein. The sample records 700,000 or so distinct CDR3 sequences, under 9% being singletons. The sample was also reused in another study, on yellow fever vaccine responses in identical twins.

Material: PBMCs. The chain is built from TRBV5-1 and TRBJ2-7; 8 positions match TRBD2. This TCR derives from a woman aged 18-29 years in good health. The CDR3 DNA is TGCGCCAGCAAGCCGGGACTAGAAGGCTACGAGCAGTACTTC. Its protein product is CASKPGLEGYEQYF.